This entry is about one T cell receptor (beta chain). Its antigen remains unknown. A second PCR of roughly 7 to 11 cycles used a sample-barcoded 5' primer and a J-beta primer mix. Using its own MiXCR run on the 5' RACE reads, TCRdb lists one record per CDR3 protein. The sample lists approximately 1,700,000 distinct CDR3 sequences, about 39% occurring once. The sample belongs to a study of blood T cells in healthy people across ages. Findings of the study overall: Older individuals had lower TCR beta diversity per million T cells (the decline was roughly linear).

The germline V gene encodes CDR1 SGHRS and CDR2 YFSETQ. This CDR3 contains 16 residues. V was pared by 4 bases and J by 7 bases, with 24 bases between. Every donor contributed around 10 milliliters of peripheral blood by blood draw. The chain carries TRBV5-1 and TRBJ2-7; tentative D call: TRBD2 (5 bases). The material sequenced was blood. This clonotype originated in a human donor in good health. The chain's CDR3 is CASSPDPASSYNEQYF. The CDR3 DNA sequence: TGCGCCAGCAGCCCGGACCCGGCTAGCTCCTACAATGAGCAGTACTTC.